This T cell receptor beta chain was recorded in a study of shared clonotypes between healthy human individuals. Study observations and caveats: Sequencing depth was expected to affect clonotype sharing among donors.

CDR3 size: 15 residues. The germline V gene has CDR1 LNHDA and CDR2 SQIVND (reference sequence). J lost 5 bases, V lost 5 bases, and 10 bases had no gene match. For each subset, genomic DNA was distributed in equal portions over several immunoSEQ plates. The protocol was immunoSEQ multiplex PCR, while the TCRdb copy is restricted to in-frame clones and leaves out a portion. Among about half a million clones listed, around 79% were seen once. This clone was seen a handful of times. Antigen specificity is unknown. The chain combines TRBV19 with TRBJ1-1; 8 nucleotides align to TRBD1. Sequenced: PBMCs. The receptor was isolated from a woman aged 40 to 50 in good health. Some clones in this sample may be carry-over from other donors' samples. In nucleotides, the CDR3 is TGTGCCAGTAGTGTGACAGGGGTGGGGGAAACTGAAGCTTTCTTT. It yields the protein CASSVTGVGETEAFF. The full variable domain, in which reference TRBV19 and TRBJ1-1 provide the parts outside the CDR3, is DGGITQSPKYLFRKEGQNVTLSCEQNLNHDAMYWYRQDPGQGLRLIYYSQIVNDFQKGDIAEGYSVSREKKESFPLTVTSAQKNPTAFYLCASSVTGVGETEAFFGQGTRLTVV.